The TCR beta chain under discussion was sequenced for a study of OX40 agonist ivuxolimab in advanced cancers. Study outcomes and limitations: There were, on average, more expanded clones in CD8+ T cells than in CD4+.

Germline CDR1 MGHRA, CDR2 YSYEKL. The CDR3 length is 19 residues. The V end lost 0 bases, the J end lost 0 bases, and 18 bases lay between the germline ends. Turning to this clone: Its antigen is currently unknown.

The table came from immunoSEQ multiplex PCR; TCRdb's copy has only in-frame clones and leaves some out. This sample has about 45,000 clones; about 90% occur once, and the top ten carry around 17%. The sequencing here drew on CD4+ or CD8+ T cells sorted from blood, taken in a trial of the OX40 agonist ivuxolimab. The gene calls are TRBV4-1 and TRBJ2-1; D may be TRBD2 (5 bases). The TCR sequence derives from an adult with an advanced solid tumor such as melanoma, head and neck, liver or kidney cancer. This CDR3 is CASSQDSSVLGSSYNEQFF. The CDR3 DNA sequence: TGCGCCAGCAGCCAAGATAGTTCAGTATTGGGGAGCTCCTACAATGAGCAGTTCTTC.